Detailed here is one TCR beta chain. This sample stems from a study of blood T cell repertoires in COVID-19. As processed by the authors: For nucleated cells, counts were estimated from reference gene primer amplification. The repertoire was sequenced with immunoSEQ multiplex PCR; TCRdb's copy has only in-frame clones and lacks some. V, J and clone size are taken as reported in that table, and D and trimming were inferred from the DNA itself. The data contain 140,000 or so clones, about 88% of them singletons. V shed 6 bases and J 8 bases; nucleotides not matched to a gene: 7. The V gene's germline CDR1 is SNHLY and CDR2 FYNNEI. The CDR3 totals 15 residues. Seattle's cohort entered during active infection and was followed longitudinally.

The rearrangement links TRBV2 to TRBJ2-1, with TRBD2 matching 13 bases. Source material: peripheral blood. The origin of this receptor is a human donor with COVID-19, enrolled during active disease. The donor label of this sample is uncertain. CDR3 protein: CASRRGLAGIDEQFF. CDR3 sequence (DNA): TGTGCCAGCAGGAGGGGACTAGCGGGGATCGATGAGCAGTTCTTC.